This T cell receptor beta chain was sequenced for a study of post-analysis software for immune sequencing data. The wider study: Several disease courses (relapsing-remitting, secondary progressive and progressive-relapsing) of multiple sclerosis were included.

Trimming left V 3 bases short and J 9 bases short, with 27 bases between. The CDR3 loop spans 17 amino acids. Looked up from germline, CDR1 is DFQATT and CDR2 is SNEGSKA (reference sequence). As concerns this clonotype: The target antigen is unknown.

Regarding the study as a whole: Strong co-clustering by F measure was evident for samples that had been prepared in the same batch. Among multiple sclerosis patients, normalized Chao1 diversity was significantly below that of controls. Patients showed TRBV5-6, TRBV5-1 and TRBV20-1 among 4 or 5 TRBV segments more frequent than in controls.

Unique molecular identifiers featured in each of the TCR beta cDNA libraries. TCRdb reprocessed the PCR reads via MiXCR and lists one record per CDR3 protein. Of hundreds of thousands of distinct CDR3 sequences in the sample, roughly 50% were seen once. This sequence joins TRBV20-1 and TRBJ2-1; a weak D match, TRBD2 (5 bases). Sequenced input: blood. This receptor was obtained from a girl aged 10 to 17 with multiple sclerosis. CDR3 in amino acids: CSARTLRGLSTFGEQFF. CDR3 DNA: TGCAGTGCTAGGACCTTGAGAGGACTTTCGACTTTCGGTGAGCAGTTCTTC.